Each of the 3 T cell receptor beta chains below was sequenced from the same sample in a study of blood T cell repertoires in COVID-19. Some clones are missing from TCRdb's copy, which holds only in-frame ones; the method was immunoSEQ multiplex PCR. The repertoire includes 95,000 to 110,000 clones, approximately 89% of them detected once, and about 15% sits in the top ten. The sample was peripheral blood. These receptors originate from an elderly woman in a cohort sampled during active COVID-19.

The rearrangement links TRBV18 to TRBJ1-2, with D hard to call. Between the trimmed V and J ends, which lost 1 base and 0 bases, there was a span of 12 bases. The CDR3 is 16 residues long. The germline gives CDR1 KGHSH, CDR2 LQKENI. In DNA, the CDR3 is TGTGCCAGCTCACCACGGACTGTCGACTCTAACTATGGCTACACCTTC. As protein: CASSPRTVDSNYGYTF.

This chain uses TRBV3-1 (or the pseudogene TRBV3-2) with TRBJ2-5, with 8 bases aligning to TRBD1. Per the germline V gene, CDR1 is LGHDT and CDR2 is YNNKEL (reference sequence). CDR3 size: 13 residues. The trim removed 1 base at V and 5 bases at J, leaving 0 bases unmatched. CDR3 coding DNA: TGTGCCAGCAGCCAAGGGACAGGGGAGACCCAGTACTTC. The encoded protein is CASSQGTGETQYF.

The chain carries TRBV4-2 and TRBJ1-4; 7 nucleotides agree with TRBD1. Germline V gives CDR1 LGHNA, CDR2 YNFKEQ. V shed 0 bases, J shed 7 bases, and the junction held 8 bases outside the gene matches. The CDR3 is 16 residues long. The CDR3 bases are TGTGCCAGCAGCCAAGAGAGGTCAAGGGGGCTTGAAAAACTGTTTTTT. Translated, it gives CASSQERSRGLEKLFF.